Shown below are 7 T cell receptor beta chains from a single sample sequenced in a study of blood T cell repertoires in COVID-19. Here immunoSEQ multiplex PCR was the method, and the copy in TCRdb shows in-frame clones only, minus some. The sample lists under 300,000 clones, over 80% occurring once. Specimen: PBMCs or T cells enriched from blood (not recorded which). The receptors shown here come from a human donor in a cohort exposed to, infected with or recovered from COVID-19 (not recorded which). The donor label of this sample is uncertain.

This chain connects TRBV18 to TRBJ2-7; TRBD1 matches at 8 bases. The CDR3 spans 14 residues. The germline CDR1 and CDR2 sequences are KGHSH and LQKENI. The V and J ends lost 5 bases and 5 bases, in that order; junction bases with no gene match: 8. The CDR3 loop is CASSSDRVRNEQYF. In DNA, the CDR3 is TGTGCCAGCTCATCGGACAGGGTCAGGAACGAGCAGTACTTC. The whole variable domain, remainder taken from reference TRBV18 and TRBJ2-7, is NAGVMQNPRHLVRRRGQEARLRCSPMKGHSHVYWYRQLPEEGLKFMVYLQKENIIDESGMPKERFSAEFPKEGPSILRIQQVVRGDSAAYFCASSSDRVRNEQYFGPGTRLTVT.

The chain links TRBV9 to TRBJ2-5; 9 nucleotides line up with TRBD1. The germline V gene has CDR1 SGDLS and CDR2 YYNGEE. The CDR3 runs 21 residues. The junction had 25 bases not matched to a gene; V was cut back by 2 bases and J by 5 bases. The CDR3 spells CASSVPRTSPRDRVWRETQYF. The CDR3 DNA follows: TGTGCCAGCAGCGTCCCTAGAACCTCCCCCCGGGACAGGGTTTGGAGGGAGACCCAGTACTTC. Based on the CDR3 plus reference TRBV9 and TRBJ2-5, the full variable domain is DSGVTQTPKHLITATGQRVTLRCSPRSGDLSVYWYQQSLDQGLQFLIQYYNGEERAKGNILERFSAQQFPDLHSELNLSSLELGDSALYFCASSVPRTSPRDRVWRETQYFGPGTRLLVL.

This clone has only one observation. The gene calls are TRBV19 and TRBJ1-1; tentatively, D is TRBD1 (6 bases). V gave up 3 bases and J gave up 1 base, with 12 bases separating them. CDR1 LNHDA and CDR2 SQIVND come from the germline V gene (reference sequence). This CDR3 contains 15 residues. The CDR3 spells CASSIAQGTNTEAFF. CDR3 DNA sequence: TGTGCCAGTAGTATCGCTCAGGGGACGAACACTGAAGCTTTCTTT.

V usage is TRBV19 and J usage is TRBJ1-4, with D tentatively TRBD1 (5 bases). Germline V gives CDR1 LNHDA, CDR2 SQIVND (reference sequence). This CDR3 spans 13 amino acids. Trimming pared 7 bases from V and 7 bases from J, leaving 13 bases between. The chain's CDR3 is CASMEGRGEKLFF. CDR3 nucleotide sequence: TGTGCCAGTATGGAGGGGCGGGGTGAAAAACTGTTTTTT.

The chain uses TRBV11-2 and TRBJ2-7; TRBD2 matches at 10 bases. This CDR3 has 16 residues. V gave up 5 bases and J gave up 1 base; unmatched junction bases: 8. Germline CDR1 reads SGHAT; CDR2 reads FQNNGV. In nucleotides, the CDR3 is TGTGCCAGCAGCAGAGGTTCTAGCGGGGGTTCCTACGAGCAGTACTTC. This codes for CASSRGSSGGSYEQYF.

This clone occurred a few times. Other DNA sequences in the sample encode the same CDR3. In DNA form, the CDR3 reads TGTGCCAGTAGTCCTCCAGGGGGGAATCAGCCCCAGCATTTT. It codes for CASSPPGGNQPQHF. This chain connects TRBV19 to TRBJ1-5; 7 bases are a match to TRBD1. This CDR3 has 14 residues. The trim removed 5 bases at V and 4 bases at J, leaving 5 bases unmatched. Germline V CDR1 and CDR2: LNHDA, SQIVND (reference sequence).

The V and J genes are TRBV7-3 and TRBJ2-3; TRBD1 aligns across 8 bases. V trimming: 6 bases; J trimming: 1 base; junction bases outside the gene matches: 6. Germline CDR1 reads SGHTA; CDR2 reads FQGTGA. The CDR3 has 15 residues. CDR3 sequence (DNA): TGTGCCAGCAGTTTACAGGGGGGTCGCACAGATACGCAGTATTTT. Translation gives CASSLQGGRTDTQYF.